This entry features one T cell receptor beta chain sequence. As yet, its antigen is unknown. This sample is part of a study of shared clonotypes between healthy human individuals. Study-level results: Specimens sampled were limited to blood, with tissue repertoires likely differing.

Free of recent acute infections or vaccinations, the donors were healthy HIV-negative adults. Trimming at V came to 1 base and at J to 8 bases, leaving 18 bases not matched to a gene. CDR3 size: 19 residues. Germline values: CDR1 MGHRA, CDR2 YSYEKL. DNA at 200 ng, 25,000 to 35,000 T cell genomes, went into sorted-subset replicate PCRs. Sequencing was performed with immunoSEQ multiplex PCR; in TCRdb, only in-frame clones are kept and a portion is missing. The table shows 2 million to 3 million clones, with approximately 93% occurring only once. This clonotype was sampled from a man aged 18 to 29 in good health. Some clones in this sample may be carry-over from other donors' samples. The rearrangement joins TRBV4-1 to TRBJ2-1; 9 bases line up with TRBD2. The source material was naive CD4+ T cells from PBMCs. Subset denoted: CD45RA+ positively selected. The CDR3 DNA reads as TGCGCCAGCAGCCAAGGAAGGGCCAGGGGGGCGGGAGGGCCGGATGAGCAGTTCTTC. Protein: CASSQGRARGAGGPDEQFF.